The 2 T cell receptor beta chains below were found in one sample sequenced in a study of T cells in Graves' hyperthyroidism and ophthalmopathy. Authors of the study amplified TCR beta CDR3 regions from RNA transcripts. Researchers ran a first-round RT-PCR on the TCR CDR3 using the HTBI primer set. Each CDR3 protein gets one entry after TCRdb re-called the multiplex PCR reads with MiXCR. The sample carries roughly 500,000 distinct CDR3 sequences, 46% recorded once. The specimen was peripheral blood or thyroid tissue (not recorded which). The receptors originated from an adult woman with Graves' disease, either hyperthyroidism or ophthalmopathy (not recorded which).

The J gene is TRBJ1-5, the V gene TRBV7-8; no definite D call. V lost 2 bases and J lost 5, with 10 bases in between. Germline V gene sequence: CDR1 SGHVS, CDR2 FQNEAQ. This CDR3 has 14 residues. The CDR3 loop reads CASSLQVGDQPQHF. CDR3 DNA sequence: TGTGCCAGCAGCTTACAGGTCGGGGATCAGCCCCAGCATTTT.

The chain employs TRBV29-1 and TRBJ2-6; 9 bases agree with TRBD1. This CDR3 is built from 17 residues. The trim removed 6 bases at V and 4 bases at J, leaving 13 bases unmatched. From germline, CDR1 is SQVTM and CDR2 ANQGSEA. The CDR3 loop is CSVGDCGTGCGANVLTF. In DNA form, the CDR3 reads TGCAGCGTGGGGGACTGTGGGACAGGGTGCGGGGCCAACGTCCTGACTTTC.